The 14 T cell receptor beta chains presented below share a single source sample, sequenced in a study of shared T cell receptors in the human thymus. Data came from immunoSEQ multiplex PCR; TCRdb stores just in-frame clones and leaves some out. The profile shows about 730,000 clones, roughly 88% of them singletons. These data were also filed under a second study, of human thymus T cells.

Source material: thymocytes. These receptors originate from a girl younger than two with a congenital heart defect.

The CDR3 DNA reads as TGTGCCACCAGCAGAGTCTGGACTAGCGGGGCGACCTACGAGCAGTACTTC. It encodes CATSRVWTSGATYEQYF. This chain connects TRBV15 to TRBJ2-7, with TRBD2 matching over 12 bases. The germline V gene has CDR1 LNHNV and CDR2 YYDKDF (reference sequence). V gave up 1 base and J gave up 2 bases; unmatched junction bases: 6. This CDR3 spans 17 amino acids.

CDR3 region: CASSDVDSSGNTIYF. CDR3 DNA: TGTGCCAGCAGTGACGTGGACAGCTCTGGAAACACCATATATTTT. This chain links TRBV6-1 with TRBJ1-3; weak D call: TRBD1 (6 bases). Germline V gene data show CDR1 as MNHNS and CDR2 as SASEGT. V shed 3 bases and J shed 0 bases, with 9 bases lying between them. CDR3 length: 15 amino acids.

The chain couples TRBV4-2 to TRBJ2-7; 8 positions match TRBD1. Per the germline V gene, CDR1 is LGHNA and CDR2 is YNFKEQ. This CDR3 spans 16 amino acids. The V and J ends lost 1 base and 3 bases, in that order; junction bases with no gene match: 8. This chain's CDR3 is CASSQGGLDRGYEQYF. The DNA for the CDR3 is TGTGCCAGCAGCCAAGGGGGGTTAGACAGGGGCTACGAGCAGTACTTC.

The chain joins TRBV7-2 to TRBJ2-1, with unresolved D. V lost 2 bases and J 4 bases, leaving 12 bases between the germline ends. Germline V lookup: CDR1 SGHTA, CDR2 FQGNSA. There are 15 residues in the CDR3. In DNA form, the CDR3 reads TGTGCCAGCAGCTTATCTAATCGGCGGTACAATGAGCAGTTCTTC. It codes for CASSLSNRRYNEQFF.

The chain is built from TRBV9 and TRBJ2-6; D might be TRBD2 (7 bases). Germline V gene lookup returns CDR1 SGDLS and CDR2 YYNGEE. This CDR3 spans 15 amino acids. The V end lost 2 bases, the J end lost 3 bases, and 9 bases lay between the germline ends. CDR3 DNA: TGTGCCAGCAGCGTGCGGGGGCTTGGGGCCAACGTCCTGACTTTC. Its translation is CASSVRGLGANVLTF.

The CDR3 DNA sequence: TGCGCCAGCAGCCAAGTAGAGGGGGTTCATCAGCCCCAGCATTTT. Its protein is CASSQVEGVHQPQHF. The gene calls are TRBV4-1 and TRBJ1-5, with a tentative D call TRBD1 (6 bases). This CDR3 is built from 15 residues. V was clipped by 1 base and J by 5 bases, with 12 bases between them. Germline CDR1 reads MGHRA; CDR2 reads YSYEKL.

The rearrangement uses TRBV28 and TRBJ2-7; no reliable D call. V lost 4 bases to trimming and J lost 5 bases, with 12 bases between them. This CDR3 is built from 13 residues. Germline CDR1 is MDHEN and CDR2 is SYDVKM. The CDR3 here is CASSSPSAHEQYF. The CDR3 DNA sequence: TGTGCCAGCAGTTCCCCGAGTGCCCACGAGCAGTACTTC.

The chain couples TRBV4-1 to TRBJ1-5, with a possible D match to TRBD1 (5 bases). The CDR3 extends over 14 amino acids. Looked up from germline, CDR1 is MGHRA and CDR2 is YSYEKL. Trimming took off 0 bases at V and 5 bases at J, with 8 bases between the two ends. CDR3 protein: CASSQDLGDQPQHF. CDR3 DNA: TGCGCCAGCAGCCAAGATTTAGGGGATCAGCCCCAGCATTTT.

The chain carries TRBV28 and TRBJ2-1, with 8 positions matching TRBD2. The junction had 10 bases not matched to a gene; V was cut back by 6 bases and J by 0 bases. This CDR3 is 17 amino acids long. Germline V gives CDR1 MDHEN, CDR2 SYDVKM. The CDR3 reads CASSPPRGGLSYNEQFF. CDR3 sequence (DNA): TGTGCCAGCAGCCCCCCCCGCGGGGGGCTCTCCTACAATGAGCAGTTCTTC. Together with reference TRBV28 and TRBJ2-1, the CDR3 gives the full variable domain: DVKVTQSSRYLVKRTGEKVFLECVQDMDHENMFWYRQDPGLGLRLIYFSYDVKMKEKGDIPEGYSVSREKKERFSLILESASTNQTSMYLCASSPPRGGLSYNEQFFGPGTRLTVL.

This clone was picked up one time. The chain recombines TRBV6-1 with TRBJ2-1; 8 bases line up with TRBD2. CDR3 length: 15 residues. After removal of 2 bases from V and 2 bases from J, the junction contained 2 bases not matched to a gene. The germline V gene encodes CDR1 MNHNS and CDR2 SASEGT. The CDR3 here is CASSEKRGTYNEQFF. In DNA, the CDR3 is TGTGCCAGCAGTGAAAAGCGGGGGACCTACAATGAGCAGTTCTTC.

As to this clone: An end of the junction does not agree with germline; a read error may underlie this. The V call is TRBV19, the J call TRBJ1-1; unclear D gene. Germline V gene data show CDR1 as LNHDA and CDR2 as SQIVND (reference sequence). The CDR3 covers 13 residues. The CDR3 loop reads CASCISSGTEAFF. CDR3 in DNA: TGTGCCAGTTGTATTAGTTCGGGCACTGAAGCTTTCTTT.

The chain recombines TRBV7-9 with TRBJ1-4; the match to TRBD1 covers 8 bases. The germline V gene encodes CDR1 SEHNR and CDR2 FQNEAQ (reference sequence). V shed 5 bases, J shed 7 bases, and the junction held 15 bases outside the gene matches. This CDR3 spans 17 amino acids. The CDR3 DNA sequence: TGTGCCAGCAGCCCCAGGGGGCGGGCCCAGTTAGGTGAAAAACTGTTTTTT. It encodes CASSPRGRAQLGEKLFF.

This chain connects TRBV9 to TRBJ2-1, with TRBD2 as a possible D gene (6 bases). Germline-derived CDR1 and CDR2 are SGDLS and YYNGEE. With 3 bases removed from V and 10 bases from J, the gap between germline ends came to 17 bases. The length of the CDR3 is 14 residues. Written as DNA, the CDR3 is TGTGCCAGCAGCGGGGACTCAAAACCCGACGAGCAGTTCTTC. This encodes CASSGDSKPDEQFF.

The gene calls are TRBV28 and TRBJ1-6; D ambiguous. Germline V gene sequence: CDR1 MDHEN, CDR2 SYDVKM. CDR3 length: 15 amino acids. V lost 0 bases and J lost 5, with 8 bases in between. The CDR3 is CASSLWGGNNSPLHF. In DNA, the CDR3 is TGTGCCAGCAGTTTATGGGGAGGGAATAATTCACCCCTCCACTTT.